A single sample gave rise to the 29 T cell receptor beta chains below, sequenced in a study of blood T cell repertoires in COVID-19. TCRdb's table, derived via immunoSEQ multiplex PCR, lists solely in-frame clones and lacks some. The table has around 200,000 clones, approximately 80% seen once. Sequenced: peripheral blood. The receptors were gathered from a human donor in a cohort sampled during active COVID-19.

The V call is TRBV9, the J call TRBJ2-7; 7 nucleotides align to TRBD2. CDR3 length: 16 amino acids. Germline V gene lookup returns CDR1 SGDLS and CDR2 YYNGEE. With 4 bases clipped from V and 4 bases from J, the junction kept 14 bases outside the gene matches. As DNA, the CDR3 is TGTGCCAGCAGCCAGTCGGGTGGCGGGGGACTTTACGAGCAGTACTTC. Translating gives CASSQSGGGGLYEQYF. Looking up the rest from reference TRBV9 and TRBJ2-7 gives the full variable domain: DSGVTQTPKHLITATGQRVTLRCSPRSGDLSVYWYQQSLDQGLQFLIQYYNGEERAKGNILERFSAQQFPDLHSELNLSSLELGDSALYFCASSQSGGGGLYEQYFGPGTRLTVT.

CDR3 residues: CASSLVTGSFDGYTF. The CDR3 DNA follows: TGTGCCAGCAGCTTAGTTACGGGTAGTTTCGATGGCTACACCTTC. The chain has TRBV7-9 and TRBJ1-2, with D hard to call. Germline loops: CDR1 SEHNR, CDR2 FQNEAQ (reference sequence). The CDR3 consists of 15 residues. Trimming stripped 1 base from V and 6 bases from J, with 15 bases between.

This clone was recorded a few times. The CDR3 here is CASRLGQGRNQPQHF. CDR3 nucleotide sequence: TGTGCCAGCAGACTTGGACAGGGGCGGAATCAGCCCCAGCATTTT. The chain employs TRBV6-6 and TRBJ1-5; 9 nucleotides line up with TRBD1. CDR1 is MNHNY and CDR2 is SVGAGI in the germline V gene (reference sequence). This CDR3 contains 15 residues. V dropped 6 bases and J dropped 4; count of bases not matched to a gene: 7.

This clone turned up a few times. The chain carries TRBV5-1 and TRBJ1-4; D might be TRBD1 (5 bases). Germline V gene lookup returns CDR1 SGHRS and CDR2 YFSETQ. V lost 1 base to trimming and J lost 7 bases, with 17 bases between them. The CDR3 loop spans 16 amino acids. The CDR3: CASSLNYGQLSEKLFF. In DNA, the CDR3 is TGCGCCAGCAGCTTGAACTACGGACAATTGAGTGAAAAACTGTTTTTT.

The V and J genes are TRBV5-5 and TRBJ1-2; a possible D gene is TRBD1 (6 bases). Trimming left V 4 bases short and J 3 bases short, with 22 bases between. Germline V gives CDR1 SGHKS, CDR2 YYEKEE (reference sequence). This CDR3 is built from 17 residues. The CDR3 coding sequence is TGTGCCAGCAGCCCAGCCTCTCCCATGGGGGCAGACTATGGCTACACCTTC. It translates to CASSPASPMGADYGYTF. The full variable domain, rest sourced from reference TRBV5-5 and TRBJ1-2, is DAGVTQSPTHLIKTRGQQVTLRCSPISGHKSVSWYQQVLGQGPQFIFQYYEKEERGRGNFPDRFSARQFPNYSSELNVNALLLGDSALYLCASSPASPMGADYGYTFGSGTRLTVV.

The chain employs TRBV4-2 and TRBJ1-6; unclear D gene. CDR1 is LGHNA and CDR2 is YNFKEQ in the germline V gene. There are 15 residues in the CDR3. Trimming shortened V by 1 base and J by 5 bases, and 9 bases separated the two germline ends. CDR3 sequence: CASSQGTVDNSPLHF. The CDR3 DNA reads as TGTGCCAGCAGCCAAGGAACAGTAGATAATTCACCCCTCCACTTT.

J is TRBJ1-2 and V is TRBV29-1; tentative D call: TRBD1 (6 bases). Germline V gene lookup returns CDR1 SQVTM and CDR2 ANQGSEA. The CDR3 contains 14 residues. The ends were cut back, 6 bases at V and 2 bases at J, with 16 bases in the middle. In DNA form, the CDR3 reads TGCAGCGTCGTGGGGCAGGGGCGAAACTATGGCTACACCTTC. This sequence encodes CSVVGQGRNYGYTF.

This clone was seen only a few times. This chain uses TRBV6-1 with TRBJ1-5; TRBD1 is a possible D gene (5 bases). Trimming stripped 0 bases from V and 11 bases from J, with 20 bases between. CDR1 is MNHNS and CDR2 is SASEGT in the germline V gene. The CDR3 has 16 amino acids. Here the CDR3 DNA reads TGTGCCAGCAGTGAAGCGGGAGGGGCCACCTGGGTGGCCCAGCATTTT. As protein: CASSEAGGATWVAQHF.

This clone has more than one count but fewer than ten. The chain is built from TRBV6-1 and TRBJ2-3; TRBD2 might be the D (7 bases). The CDR3 is 15 residues long. Per the germline V gene, CDR1 is MNHNS and CDR2 is SASEGT. V was cut by 0 bases and J by 5 bases, with 12 bases left in between. CDR3 amino acids: CASSEAGGHGDTQYF. The CDR3 nucleotides read TGTGCCAGCAGTGAAGCGGGGGGGCATGGAGATACGCAGTATTTT.

The chain uses TRBV6-5 and TRBJ2-7; 8 bases are shared with TRBD1. Germline V lookup: CDR1 MNHEY, CDR2 SVGAGI. The CDR3 consists of 13 residues. Germline trimming cut 7 bases from V and 4 bases from J; bases unmatched to any gene: 6. CDR3 coding DNA: TGTGCCAGCAACCGGGACAGGACTTACGAGCAGTACTTC. Encoded protein: CASNRDRTYEQYF.

This clone was counted once. This chain uses TRBV6-5 with TRBJ1-6; D perhaps matches TRBD1 (5 bases). Deletions cut 4 bases from V and 8 bases from J, with 15 bases between. Germline V gene sequence: CDR1 MNHEY, CDR2 SVGAGI. The length of the CDR3 is 15 residues. CDR3 region: CASSLYGGDYSPLHF. In nucleotides, the CDR3 is TGTGCCAGCAGTTTATACGGGGGGGATTATTCACCCCTCCACTTT.

J is TRBJ2-7 and V is TRBV19, with 9 positions matching TRBD1. Trimming at V came to 3 bases and at J to 3 bases, leaving 3 bases not matched to a gene. CDR1 is LNHDA and CDR2 is SQIVND in the germline V gene (reference sequence). The CDR3 consists of 14 residues. CDR3 residues: CASSMAGQGYEQYF. CDR3 bases: TGTGCCAGTAGTATGGCGGGACAGGGCTACGAGCAGTACTTC.

The chain links TRBV5-1 to TRBJ2-7; TRBD2 matches at 7 bases. The germline CDR1 and CDR2 sequences are SGHRS and YFSETQ. V lost 1 base, J lost 5 bases, and 6 bases stayed unmatched. The CDR3 extends over 14 amino acids. CDR3 nucleotide sequence: TGCGCCAGCAGCTTGCCAAATCTAGCGGACGAGCAGTACTTC. Its protein product is CASSLPNLADEQYF.

The chain uses TRBV5-5 and TRBJ1-5; TRBD1 might be the D (5 bases). Looked up from germline, CDR1 is SGHKS and CDR2 is YYEKEE (reference sequence). Trimming took 0 bases from V and 2 from J, leaving 12 bases between them. The CDR3 has 16 amino acids. The CDR3 region is CASSLEGPRGNQPQHF. In DNA form, the CDR3 reads TGTGCCAGCAGCTTGGAGGGGCCCCGGGGCAATCAGCCCCAGCATTTT.

This clone was counted only a few times. This chain uses TRBV20-1 with TRBJ2-7; D is unclear. Deletions cut 3 bases from V and 3 bases from J, with 6 bases between. The germline gives CDR1 DFQATT, CDR2 SNEGSKA (reference sequence). This CDR3 has 11 amino acids. CDR3 in amino acids: CSASRVYEQYF. The CDR3 coding sequence is TGCAGTGCTAGTCGCGTCTACGAGCAGTACTTC.

CDR3 sequence: CATKDRTDEQFF. DNA for the CDR3: TGTGCCACCAAGGACAGGACTGATGAGCAGTTCTTC. The V and J genes are TRBV15 and TRBJ2-1; 7 nucleotides line up with TRBD1. Losses at the gene ends were 7 bases for V and 8 bases for J; bases not matched to a gene: 5. CDR3 length: 12 amino acids. The V gene's germline CDR1 is LNHNV and CDR2 YYDKDF (reference sequence).

The rearrangement uses TRBV21-1 and TRBJ2-7; TRBD2, the table's D call, lacks a check against the DNA. TRBV21-1 is deemed a pseudogene. This CDR3 has 15 residues. In nucleotides, the CDR3 is TGTGCCAGCAGCGCGCCGGGACTCACCGTCTACGAGCAGTACTTC. As protein: CASSAPGLTVYEQYF.

This clone was counted once. This sequence joins TRBV19 and TRBJ1-4; D unclear. The CDR3 is 16 amino acids. V shed 3 bases and J shed 3 bases, with 14 bases lying between them. The V gene's germline CDR1 is LNHDA and CDR2 SQIVND (reference sequence). CDR3 amino acids: CASSMAARGANEKLFF. CDR3 DNA: TGTGCCAGTAGTATGGCGGCTCGGGGAGCTAATGAAAAACTGTTTTTT.

Details on this clone: Other DNA sequences in the same sample also yield this CDR3. The rearrangement uses TRBV5-1 and TRBJ1-4; 7 bases align to TRBD1. Germline trimming cut 0 bases from V and 7 bases from J; bases unmatched to any gene: 3. The germline CDR1 and CDR2 sequences are SGHRS and YFSETQ. This CDR3 has 14 amino acids. CDR3: CASSLGQGGEKLFF. The CDR3 nucleotides read TGCGCCAGCAGCTTGGGACAGGGTGGTGAAAAACTGTTTTTT.

The chain links TRBV7-9 to TRBJ1-1; 8 nucleotides align to TRBD1. This CDR3 contains 16 residues. Looked up from germline, CDR1 is SEHNR and CDR2 is FQNEAQ (reference sequence). J lost 4 bases, V lost 6 bases, and 13 bases had no gene match. The CDR3 loop is CASRPTPRTGITEAFF. DNA for the CDR3: TGTGCCAGCAGACCCACCCCAAGGACAGGGATCACTGAAGCTTTCTTT.

V gene TRBV19 combines with J gene TRBJ2-7; 8 bases align to TRBD1. CDR1 LNHDA and CDR2 SQIVND come from the germline V gene (reference sequence). The CDR3 covers 17 residues. Unmatched junction bases numbered 15, after V lost 5 bases and J lost 3 bases. The DNA of the CDR3 is TGTGCCAGTAGTGCAATAACCGGGACAGGCGGGTTCTACGAGCAGTACTTC. Its translation is CASSAITGTGGFYEQYF.

The rearrangement links TRBV27 to TRBJ1-5; D is uncertain. CDR3 length equals 14 residues. The V end was cut by 7 bases, the J end by 4 bases, with 14 bases between. Germline CDR1 is MNHEY and CDR2 is SMNVEV (reference sequence). Here the CDR3 DNA reads TGTGCCAGCAAGGGTCTGGGAGGAAATCAGCCCCAGCATTTT. Encoded protein: CASKGLGGNQPQHF.

The chain is built from TRBV5-4 and TRBJ2-7; D gene ambiguous. Germline CDR1 SGHNT, CDR2 YYREEE (reference sequence). The CDR3 is made up of 14 amino acids. Trimming removed 5 bases from V and 3 bases from J, with 15 bases in between. CDR3 coding DNA: TGTGCCAGCAGTCCCGGAGAGAATCTCTACGAGCAGTACTTC. Protein sequence: CASSPGENLYEQYF.

V is TRBV5-1 and J is TRBJ2-5, with TRBD1 as a possible D gene (6 bases). The V gene's germline CDR1 is SGHRS and CDR2 YFSETQ. V lost 2 bases and J 5 bases, leaving 16 bases between the germline ends. This CDR3 is 15 amino acids long. The chain's CDR3 is CASSLKAAGVETQYF. In DNA, the CDR3 is TGCGCCAGCAGCTTAAAAGCTGCAGGGGTGGAGACCCAGTACTTC.

This clone was detected a few times. The chain is built from TRBV2 and TRBJ2-7; 10 positions match TRBD1. There are 17 residues in the CDR3. The germline gives CDR1 SNHLY, CDR2 FYNNEI. J lost 4 bases, V lost 0 bases, and 9 bases had no gene match. CDR3: CASSEALRTGGRYEQYF. CDR3 in DNA: TGTGCCAGCAGTGAAGCGCTTCGGACAGGGGGGAGATACGAGCAGTACTTC.

The sample holds one count of this clone. The chain uses TRBV29-1 and TRBJ2-3; 9 nucleotides agree with TRBD2. This CDR3 comprises 13 residues. Per germline, CDR1 SQVTM and CDR2 ANQGSEA. The V segment lost 4 bases and the J segment 1 base; nucleotides outside the gene matches: 0. DNA for the CDR3: TGCAGCGTTGGCGGGGGGGGCACAGATACGCAGTATTTT. This encodes CSVGGGGTDTQYF.

V and J are TRBV15 and TRBJ2-1, with 9 positions matching TRBD1. The CDR3 totals 16 residues. CDR1 and CDR2 (germline): LNHNV, YYDKDF (reference sequence). J lost 4 bases, V lost 0 bases, and 4 bases had no gene match. The CDR3 is CATSRERTGEYNEQFF. CDR3 sequence (DNA): TGTGCCACCAGCAGAGAAAGGACAGGGGAGTACAATGAGCAGTTCTTC.

This chain links TRBV4-1 with TRBJ1-1; D remains ambiguous. Germline-derived CDR1 and CDR2 are MGHRA and YSYEKL. This CDR3 has 13 amino acids. V lost 2 bases and J 5 bases, leaving 9 bases between the germline ends. CDR3 in DNA: TGCGCCAGCAGCCAACCATTCGGGACTGAAGCTTTCTTT. It codes for CASSQPFGTEAFF.

This chain connects TRBV5-4 to TRBJ1-2; 12 nucleotides align to TRBD1. There are 14 residues in the CDR3. Germline V gives CDR1 SGHNT, CDR2 YYREEE (reference sequence). Losses at the gene ends were 7 bases for V and 7 bases for J; bases not matched to a gene: 8. In DNA, the CDR3 is TGTGCCAGCGGGACAGGGGGCGATTTCAGTGGCTACACCTTC. Encoded protein: CASGTGGDFSGYTF.